This T cell receptor beta chain was recorded in a study of cytomegalovirus exposure and HLA in healthy donors. Whole-study findings and limits: A later analysis associated around 17,000 TCR beta sequences with HLA alleles at a 0.05 false discovery rate. A missense DCLRE1C variant was associated with V- and J-gene trimming of TCR beta chains in a later analysis, and an independent cohort replicated the association. In a later analysis, CMV-associated beta chains were mostly HLA-associated, it appeared. The likely origin of a cluster of highly shared sequence variants was a sequencing artifact.

Trimming shortened V by 5 bases and J by 3 bases, and 14 bases separated the two germline ends. Germline CDR1 is SGHVS and CDR2 is FNYEAQ. The CDR3 sequence is 15 residues long. Points on this clone: Antigen unknown.

The PCR ran on 60 Vbeta and 13 Jbeta primers. Clones were sequenced by immunoSEQ multiplex PCR, and TCRdb holds only the in-frame ones, with some missing. The sample lists about 100,000 clones, approximately 85% occurring once. The receptor was derived from a man aged 30 to 39 in good health and CMV-seronegative. This chain links TRBV7-6 with TRBJ2-1; tentative D call: TRBD2 (7 bases). Material for sequencing was PBMCs. The CDR3 DNA reads as TGTGCCAGCAGCCCGGGGGGCTTGGTCTACAATGAGCAGTTCTTC. It specifies CASSPGGLVYNEQFF.